This TCR beta chain derives from a study of T-cell memory formation after mild COVID-19. This CDR3 is built from 14 residues. Trimming took 4 bases from V and 7 from J, leaving 17 bases between them. Germline V gives CDR1 SGHNT, CDR2 YYREEE (reference sequence). This clonotype showed up just a few times. The antigen remains unidentified. 5'RACE primed at constant segments yielded TCR alpha and TCR beta cDNA libraries bearing sample barcodes and UMIs. TCRdb re-called the 5' RACE reads with MiXCR, one entry per CDR3 protein. The sample holds about 390,000 distinct CDR3 sequences, 15% to 20% seen once. Whole-study findings and limits: Researchers found some responding clones in pre-infection memory, a sign that cross-reactive memory joined.

The V and J genes are TRBV5-4 and TRBJ1-1; D possibly corresponds to TRBD1 (6 bases). The material sequenced was PBMCs or a T cell subset sorted from them (not recorded which). This TCR was recovered from a man younger than 35 who had mild COVID-19 (a few samples of this study predate the infection). Cell type and time point are not known. The CDR3 spells CASSPPTGDYEAFF. CDR3 in DNA: TGTGCCAGCAGCCCTCCGACAGGCGACTATGAAGCTTTCTTT. The variable domain in full, completed from reference TRBV5-4 and TRBJ1-1, reads ETGVTQSPTHLIKTRGQQVTLRCSSQSGHNTVSWYQQALGQGPQFIFQYYREEENGRGNFPPRFSGLQFPNYSSELNVNALELDDSALYLCASSPPTGDYEAFFGQGTRLTVV.